The 2 T cell receptor beta chains listed next were all sequenced from one sample in a study of CD8 T cells in ankylosing spondylitis. TCRdb analysed the 5' RACE reads with MiXCR anew, one entry per CDR3 protein. Among about 240,000 distinct CDR3 sequences listed, about 9.1% were seen once. Sequences were obtained from blood, either unsorted or a sorted T cell fraction (not recorded which). All receptors derive from a male donor with ankylosing spondylitis or in good health (not recorded which).

This clonotype was seen repeatedly, ten times or more. The CDR3: CASSLLAYEQYF. In DNA, the CDR3 is TGTGCCAGCAGCCTGCTAGCTTACGAGCAGTACTTC. This sequence joins TRBV5-8 and TRBJ2-7; perhaps TRBD2 as D (5 bases). Germline V lookup: CDR1 SGHTS, CDR2 YDEGEE. V dropped 4 bases and J dropped 4 bases, with 9 bases sitting between them. The CDR3 runs to 12 residues.

This clonotype was seen at least ten times. The chain links TRBV29-1 to TRBJ1-2; 7 nucleotides match TRBD1. CDR3 length: 15 amino acids. CDR1 SQVTM and CDR2 ANQGSEA come from the germline V gene. J lost 2 bases, V lost 2 bases, and 8 bases had no gene match. CDR3: CSVEHTGAPNYGYTF. As DNA, the CDR3 is TGCAGCGTTGAACATACAGGGGCCCCCAACTATGGCTACACCTTC.